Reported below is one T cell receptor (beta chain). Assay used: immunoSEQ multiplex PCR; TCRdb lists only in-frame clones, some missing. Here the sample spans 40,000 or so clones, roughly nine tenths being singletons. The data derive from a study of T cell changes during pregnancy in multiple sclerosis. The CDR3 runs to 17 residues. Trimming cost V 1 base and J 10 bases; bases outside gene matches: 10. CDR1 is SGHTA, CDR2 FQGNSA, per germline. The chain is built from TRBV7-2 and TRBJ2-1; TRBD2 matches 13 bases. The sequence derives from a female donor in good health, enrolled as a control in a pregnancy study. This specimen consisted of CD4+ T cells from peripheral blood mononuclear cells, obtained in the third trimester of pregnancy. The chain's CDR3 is CASSLVRILAGGGEQFF. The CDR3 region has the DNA TGTGCCAGCAGCTTAGTGCGGATACTAGCGGGAGGGGGGGAGCAGTTCTTC. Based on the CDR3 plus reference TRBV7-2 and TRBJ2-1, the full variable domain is GAGVSQSPSNKVTEKGKDVELRCDPISGHTALYWYRQSLGQGLEFLIYFQGNSAPDKSGLPSDRFSAERTGGSVSTLTIQRTQQEDSAVYLCASSLVRILAGGGEQFFGPGTRLTVL.